A selection of T cell receptor beta chains follows, all from one sample in a study of response to subunit inactivated influenza vaccine. TCRdb re-called the RT-PCR reads through MiXCR, storing one row per CDR3 protein. The table shows 550,000 to 800,000 distinct CDR3 sequences, with 15% to 18% occurring only once. The sequenced sample was PBMCs from blood, obtained 11 to 12 days after vaccination. The origin of the receptors is a man between 50 and 59 years old who received an inactivated influenza vaccine. Both conserved end residues are part of each CDR3. Fields, in order: CDR3 DNA, CDR3 protein, J gene, D gene, clone size, V gene. A D gene is named only where the DNA matches it firmly. Size is stated for part of the rows, as once, few or many counts, or as a class when the clone is expanded.

CDR3 DNA: TGTGCCAGCAGCCAAGTTCGCACATCGTCCGAGCAGTACTTC; CDR3 protein: CASSQVRTSSEQYF; J gene: TRBJ2-7; D gene: .; clone size: .; V gene: TRBV4-2
CDR3 DNA: TGTGCCAGCAGGGGAGACATTACCTACGAGCAGTACTTC; CDR3 protein: CASRGDITYEQYF; J gene: TRBJ2-7; D gene: .; clone size: .; V gene: TRBV28
CDR3 DNA: TGTGCCAGCAGCTTCACTTCAGTTGGGAGGGTTCCCGAGCAGTACTTC; CDR3 protein: CASSFTSVGRVPEQYF; J gene: TRBJ2-7; D gene: TRBD2; clone size: .; V gene: TRBV7-2
CDR3 DNA: TGTGCCAGCAACGATCCGGGACGAGGGGGCTCTGGGGCCAACGTCCTGACTTTC; CDR3 protein: CASNDPGRGGSGANVLTF; J gene: TRBJ2-6; D gene: .; clone size: few; V gene: TRBV14
CDR3 DNA: TGTGCCAACCGGGACAGGGGTGGGAATGAGCAGTTCTTC; CDR3 protein: CANRDRGGNEQFF; J gene: TRBJ2-1; D gene: TRBD1; clone size: .; V gene: TRBV28
CDR3 DNA: TGTGCCAGCTCCCTGGGACTAGCCGACGAGCTGTTTTTT; CDR3 protein: CASSLGLADELFF; J gene: TRBJ2-2; D gene: TRBD2; clone size: .; V gene: TRBV18
CDR3 DNA: TGTGTCAGCAGCTTATTGGGGACGGAGAATTCACCCCTCCACTTT; CDR3 protein: CVSSLLGTENSPLHF; J gene: TRBJ1-6; D gene: .; clone size: .; V gene: TRBV7-2
CDR3 DNA: TGTGCCAGCAGCCAAGATATTAGCGGATCCTACAATGAGCAGTTCTTC; CDR3 protein: CASSQDISGSYNEQFF; J gene: TRBJ2-1; D gene: .; clone size: .; V gene: TRBV4-2
CDR3 DNA: TGTGCCAGCAGCCAAGAAGCGGGTTCTGGGGCCAACGTCCTGACTTTC; CDR3 protein: CASSQEAGSGANVLTF; J gene: TRBJ2-6; D gene: .; clone size: few; V gene: TRBV4-2
CDR3 DNA: TGTGCCAGCAGCGCCAGACTAGCGGGAACCTACAATGAGCAGTTCTTC; CDR3 protein: CASSARLAGTYNEQFF; J gene: TRBJ2-1; D gene: TRBD2; clone size: few; V gene: TRBV11-3
CDR3 DNA: TGCAGTCCACCGGGGACCTTCTACAATGAGCAGTTCTTC; CDR3 protein: CSPPGTFYNEQFF; J gene: TRBJ2-1; D gene: .; clone size: few; V gene: TRBV20-1
CDR3 DNA: TGTGCCAGCAACCCTGGGGGCGGTTCCTACGAGCAGTACTTC; CDR3 protein: CASNPGGGSYEQYF; J gene: TRBJ2-7; D gene: .; clone size: many; V gene: TRBV2
CDR3 DNA: TGCGCCAGCAGCTTGACATTCGCCGGGGAGCTGTTTTTT; CDR3 protein: CASSLTFAGELFF; J gene: TRBJ2-2; D gene: .; clone size: .; V gene: TRBV5-1
CDR3 DNA: TGCAGTGCTAGAGATTACCTAGCAAGCTCCTACAATGAGCAGTTCTTC; CDR3 protein: CSARDYLASSYNEQFF; J gene: TRBJ2-1; D gene: .; clone size: few; V gene: TRBV20-1
CDR3 DNA: TGCAGTGCAATGATAACTGGGGCCAACGTCCTGACTTTC; CDR3 protein: CSAMITGANVLTF; J gene: TRBJ2-6; D gene: .; clone size: few; V gene: TRBV20-1
CDR3 DNA: TGTGCCAGCAGCCGGGCCTCCGTGGAGACCCAGTACTTC; CDR3 protein: CASSRASVETQYF; J gene: TRBJ2-5; D gene: .; clone size: few; V gene: TRBV28
CDR3 DNA: TGCGCCAGCAGCCAGGCGCGTCCCGCGCCAACTAATGAAAAACTGTTTTTT; CDR3 protein: CASSQARPAPTNEKLFF; J gene: TRBJ1-4; D gene: .; clone size: many; V gene: TRBV4-1
CDR3 DNA: TGTGCCAGCAGCCCTAAGACAGGGCGGAATGAAAAACTGTTTTTT; CDR3 protein: CASSPKTGRNEKLFF; J gene: TRBJ1-4; D gene: TRBD1; clone size: .; V gene: TRBV7-2
CDR3 DNA: TGTGCCACCAGCAGTGATCGGGGACAACAAGAGACCCAGTACTTC; CDR3 protein: CATSSDRGQQETQYF; J gene: TRBJ2-5; D gene: .; clone size: .; V gene: TRBV15
CDR3 DNA: TGTGCCAGCAGCGTAGCGGGGGGTGGTGTTGAAGAGACCCAGTACTTC; CDR3 protein: CASSVAGGGVEETQYF; J gene: TRBJ2-5; D gene: TRBD2; clone size: few; V gene: TRBV9
CDR3 DNA: TGTGCCAGCAGCGTCCTTAGCTTGGGCACCGGGGAGCTGTTTTTT; CDR3 protein: CASSVLSLGTGELFF; J gene: TRBJ2-2; D gene: .; clone size: .; V gene: TRBV9
CDR3 DNA: TGTGCCAGCAGCTCTACCGTGGGTGAGCAGTTCTTC; CDR3 protein: CASSSTVGEQFF; J gene: TRBJ2-1; D gene: .; clone size: .; V gene: TRBV5-5
CDR3 DNA: TGTGCCAGCAGCCTATTAGCGGGAGTTACCCTCTACAATGAGCAGTTCTTC; CDR3 protein: CASSLLAGVTLYNEQFF; J gene: TRBJ2-1; D gene: TRBD2; clone size: few; V gene: TRBV7-9
CDR3 DNA: TGTGCCAGCTCGAAACGACTAGCGGGGAACCATAACAATGAGCAGTTCTTC; CDR3 protein: CASSKRLAGNHNNEQFF; J gene: TRBJ2-1; D gene: TRBD2; clone size: few; V gene: TRBV18
CDR3 DNA: TGTGCCTGGAGAAGGGATCGCTACGAGCAGTACTTC; CDR3 protein: CAWRRDRYEQYF; J gene: TRBJ2-7; D gene: .; clone size: many; V gene: TRBV30
CDR3 DNA: TGTGCCAGCAGTGATCAAGGTCTGGGGAACCCCTACGAGCAGTACTTC; CDR3 protein: CASSDQGLGNPYEQYF; J gene: TRBJ2-7; D gene: .; clone size: few; V gene: TRBV25-1
CDR3 DNA: TGTGCCAGCAGCTTAAGCCAGGGGGCGGACCGGTACAATGAGCAGTTCTTC; CDR3 protein: CASSLSQGADRYNEQFF; J gene: TRBJ2-1; D gene: TRBD1; clone size: many; V gene: TRBV11-1
CDR3 DNA: TGCAGCGCCGGACATAGCAATCAGCCCCAGCATTTT; CDR3 protein: CSAGHSNQPQHF; J gene: TRBJ1-5; D gene: .; clone size: few; V gene: TRBV29-1
CDR3 DNA: TGTGCCACCCAGAGGATCCCGAACACTGAAGCTTTCTTT; CDR3 protein: CATQRIPNTEAFF; J gene: TRBJ1-1; D gene: .; clone size: few; V gene: TRBV13
CDR3 DNA: TGCACCAGCACCCCGGACAGGGTAGGAGAGACCCAGTACTTC; CDR3 protein: CTSTPDRVGETQYF; J gene: TRBJ2-5; D gene: TRBD1; clone size: .; V gene: TRBV10-2
CDR3 DNA: TGTGCCAGCAGCCCTGAGGGCTGGGCTAACTATGGCTACACCTTC; CDR3 protein: CASSPEGWANYGYTF; J gene: TRBJ1-2; D gene: .; clone size: few; V gene: TRBV7-9
CDR3 DNA: TGTGCCACCAGTGATTCAGCGGGAGGGGCCACCGGGGAGCTGTTTTTT; CDR3 protein: CATSDSAGGATGELFF; J gene: TRBJ2-2; D gene: TRBD2; clone size: few; V gene: TRBV24-1
CDR3 DNA: TGTGCCAGCAGCGAGGGACTAGCGGTTTACAATGAGCAGTTCTTC; CDR3 protein: CASSEGLAVYNEQFF; J gene: TRBJ2-1; D gene: TRBD2; clone size: few; V gene: TRBV5-6
CDR3 DNA: TGTGCCAGCACAACCGGGACTAGCCTTTTTGATGAGCAGTTCTTC; CDR3 protein: CASTTGTSLFDEQFF; J gene: TRBJ2-1; D gene: TRBD2; clone size: few; V gene: TRBV6-2/TRBV6-3
CDR3 DNA: TGCAGTGCTCAGCGGGAGGTATCCTACGAGCAGTACTTC; CDR3 protein: CSAQREVSYEQYF; J gene: TRBJ2-7; D gene: TRBD2; clone size: few; V gene: TRBV20-1
CDR3 DNA: TGTGCCAGCATTTCTTCCCCCCTCGCAGTATACGAGCAGTACTTC; CDR3 protein: CASISSPLAVYEQYF; J gene: TRBJ2-7; D gene: .; clone size: .; V gene: TRBV12-3/TRBV12-4
CDR3 DNA: TGTGCCAGCGGAGATCCCACCGGGGAGCTGTTTTTT; CDR3 protein: CASGDPTGELFF; J gene: TRBJ2-2; D gene: .; clone size: .; V gene: TRBV18
CDR3 DNA: TGCAGCGTTACAGAGAATAAAGAGACCCAGTACTTC; CDR3 protein: CSVTENKETQYF; J gene: TRBJ2-5; D gene: .; clone size: few; V gene: TRBV29-1
CDR3 DNA: TGCGCCAGCAGCCAAGAAGGTCTGAGAGGTTCCGAGCAGTACTTC; CDR3 protein: CASSQEGLRGSEQYF; J gene: TRBJ2-7; D gene: .; clone size: .; V gene: TRBV4-1